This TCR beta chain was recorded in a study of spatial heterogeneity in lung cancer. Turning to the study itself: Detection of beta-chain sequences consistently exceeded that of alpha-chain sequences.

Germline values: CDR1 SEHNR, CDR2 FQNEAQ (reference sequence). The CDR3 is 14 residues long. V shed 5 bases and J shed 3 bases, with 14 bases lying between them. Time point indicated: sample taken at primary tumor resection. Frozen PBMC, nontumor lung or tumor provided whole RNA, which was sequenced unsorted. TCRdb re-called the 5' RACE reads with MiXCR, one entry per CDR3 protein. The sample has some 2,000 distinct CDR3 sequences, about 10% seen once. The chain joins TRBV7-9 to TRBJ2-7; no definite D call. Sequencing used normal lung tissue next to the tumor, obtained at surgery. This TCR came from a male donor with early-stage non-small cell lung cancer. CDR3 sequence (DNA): TGTGCCAGCAGCCCATTTCCGGCTGGCTACGAGCAGTACTTC. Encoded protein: CASSPFPAGYEQYF.